This entry concerns a single T cell receptor (beta chain). This clonotype was counted only a few times. No antigen is known for it. No base-level quality is on record; no much larger clone is a single base apart. The treatment or condition label here, explained by the study, means: in vitro stimulation with specific CMV peptide epitopes to enrich CMV-specific T cells. The sample comes from a study of T cell repertoires in cytomegalovirus infection (dated by TCRdb to between 2018 and 2021). Notes on the research overall: Recently identified HLA-C-restricted CMV epitopes, whose presentation resists viral immunomodulation, were targeted by peptide stimulations together with well-studied HLA-B-restricted epitopes. The HLA type of each donor mattered for the analysis, because public TCR beta signatures pointed to carriage of CMV infection along with the matching HLA type.

The CDR3, cysteine through phenylalanine, is 14 amino acids long. Just the 42-base CDR3 DNA is kept, in frame starting at base 1. Cut back by 4 bases and 2 bases, the V and J ends lie 8 bases apart. CDR1 KGHDR and CDR2 SFDVKD were looked up in the germline V gene. The run used an Illumina HiSeq 1500. Starting from the raw public reads, TCRdb applied fastp trimming at Q25, assembled clones with MiXCR and retained in-frame beta chains. When rows share a CDR3 protein, they turn into one entry using the most common DNA and genes. The sample contains fewer than 1,000,000 distinct CDR3 sequences, roughly a third of them found a single time. The leading ten clones occupy around 15% of the sample. Study-wide findings and limitations: Carriers of CMV infection plus the relevant HLA type were discriminated by the cumulative frequency of public TCR beta family members in the study cohort and in an independent roughly 340-donor cohort. The ex vivo response was dominated by HLA-C-restricted CMV-specific TCR beta clonotypes, which also provided the single most frequent clonotype in two of eight donors.

Sequences were derived from cultured CD8+ T cells from PBMCs, sampled from culture after CMV antigen stimulation. The V and J genes are TRBV24-1 and TRBJ1-5; the D gene is perhaps TRBD1, from 6 matching bases. This clonotype was sampled from a human donor in good health (CMV status not recorded). Some clones in this sample may be carry-over from other donors' samples. The bases are TGTGCCACCAGTGACTACAGGGGCAATCAGCCCCAGCATTTT. Its product reads: CATSDYRGNQPQHF.